This T cell receptor (beta chain) was recovered during a study of T cell responses to AZD1222 COVID-19 vaccine. This clone was found a few times. Its specificity is unknown. The CDR3 is 17 residues long. The ends lost 3 bases at V and 0 bases at J; junction bases unmatched: 9. Germline V gene data show CDR1 as MNHEY and CDR2 as SVGEGT. Study-wide findings and caveats: Donors, mostly white British, included more females; clonal diversity was possibly underestimated. Repertoires were obtained only post-peak T cell response. As reported, nearly half of all spike-specific TCRs target variant regions that are unmutated.

Only in-frame clones appear in the TCRdb table, and some are missing; sequencing was by immunoSEQ multiplex PCR. The sample carries around 200,000 clones, 88% recorded once. V gene TRBV6-2 or TRBV6-3 combines with J gene TRBJ2-3, with 7 bases identical to TRBD1. The source of this sequence is an adult who received the AZD1222 COVID-19 vaccine. The sequencing used peripheral blood, collected 28 days after the second AZD1222 dose. The CDR3 loop reads CASSYLRGQPSTDTQYF. The DNA of the CDR3 is TGTGCCAGCAGTTATCTACGGGGACAGCCAAGCACAGATACGCAGTATTTT.